This T cell receptor (beta chain) originates from a study of cytomegalovirus exposure and HLA in healthy donors. The wider study: Findings of an earlier analysis included about 120 million unique TCR beta sequences from roughly 200 million T cells.

Overall study findings and caveats: Further analysis, carried out later, found HLA-associated TCR beta chains more clonally expanded than equally common other chains. Based on reports, TCR beta sequences accurately predicted HLA-A and HLA-B alleles for most subjects.

The primer mix had 60 Vbeta and 13 Jbeta primers. Per the authors' pipeline: A follow-up analysis tallied about 80 million unique TCR beta chains, roughly 10 million shared. Here immunoSEQ multiplex PCR was the method, and the copy in TCRdb shows in-frame clones only, minus some. V and J calls and clone size are given by that table; D and trimming were obtained from the DNA. The data contain 95,000 to 150,000 clones, 60% to 85% of them singletons. V lost 2 bases, J lost 4 bases, and 14 bases lay in between. The germline CDR1 and CDR2 sequences are GTSNPN and SVGIG (reference sequence). CDR3 length equals 15 residues. For this clone: Its antigen is not known.

This sequence was found in a woman in her thirties or forties in good health and CMV-seropositive. The V call is TRBV30, the J call TRBJ2-2; the D is unclear. The sequenced sample was PBMCs. The CDR3 here is CAWSIIRPVTGELFF. CDR3 sequence (DNA): TGTGCCTGGAGTATTATCCGCCCGGTCACCGGGGAGCTGTTTTTT.